The clone carrying this T cell receptor beta chain was detected ten times or more. What it binds is unknown. TCRdb reprocessed the 5' RACE reads with MiXCR, giving one entry per CDR3 protein. There are some 14,000 distinct CDR3 sequences in the sample; 30% to 45% occur only once, and roughly 8.7% lies in the top ten. The data stem from a study of T cell repertoires and leukemia-associated antigens. V lost 3 bases and J 5 bases, leaving 16 bases between the germline ends. This CDR3 has 15 amino acids. Germline V gene lookup returns CDR1 LGHNA and CDR2 YNFKEQ. The study's findings and limits: Specificity and function of the expanded clones need further investigation.

Before use, CD3+ T cells rested overnight in serum-free medium. The material sequenced was CD3+ T cells sorted from blood and cultured. The source is a female donor in good health. The chain has TRBV4-2 and TRBJ2-5; weak D call: TRBD1 (6 bases). The CDR3 region has the DNA TGTGCCAGCAGCCAGGATCCACAGGGAGTGGAGACCCAGTACTTC. Translation gives CASSQDPQGVETQYF.